Below are 17 T cell receptor beta chains sequenced from a single sample in a study of tumor-infiltrating lymphocytes in primary liver carcinoma. It was from about 20-30 mg of unsorted bulk tissue that RNA and DNA were co-extracted. From 450 to 600 ng total RNA, TCR beta cDNA was generated with a primer in the constant region. Libraries covering TCR beta were generated through three nested multiplex PCR rounds (using a slightly modified ARM-PCR). Primers for the first two PCR rounds were TRBV1-TRBV30 forward primers and a C-beta reverse primer (roughly 10 cycles per round). TCRdb analysed the multiplex PCR reads with MiXCR anew, one entry per CDR3 protein. The data contain 150,000 to 200,000 distinct CDR3 sequences, 85% of them singletons. Input material: tumor tissue from primary liver carcinoma. These receptors were collected from a man aged 35-49 years with primary liver carcinoma and hepatitis B virus infection.

As regards this clonotype: One junction end does not reproduce the germline sequence, and a read error may be involved. This rearrangement joins TRBV5-4 to TRBJ2-1; D might be TRBD2 (6 bases). Germline CDR1 SGHNT, CDR2 YYREEE (reference sequence). The CDR3 has 14 residues. The CDR3 loop reads CASSLSGSYNEQSF. Here the CDR3 DNA reads TGTGCCAGCAGCTTAAGCGGGTCTTACAACGAGCAGTCCTTC.

This clonotype has just one count. One end of the junction fails to match germline, which may point to a read error. V is TRBV10-3 and J is TRBJ2-1; 10 nucleotides agree with TRBD1. Looked up from germline, CDR1 is ENHRY and CDR2 is SYGVKD. The CDR3 covers 15 residues. The CDR3 DNA reads TGTACCATCAGAACCGGGACAGGGGCGTACAATGAGCAGTTCTTT. Residues: CTIRTGTGAYNEQFF.

In its sample, this clonotype was seen once. Here the CDR3 reads CSLQETGGANEQFF. CDR3 sequence (DNA): TGCAGTTTACAAGAAACAGGGGGCGCGAATGAGCAGTTCTTC. The rearrangement uses TRBV20-1 and TRBJ2-1; 9 positions agree with TRBD1. Germline V gene sequence: CDR1 DFQATT, CDR2 SNEGSKA (reference sequence). The CDR3 totals 14 residues. With 8 bases clipped from V and 7 bases from J, the junction kept 12 bases outside the gene matches.

The chain has TRBV11-3 and TRBJ2-3; D is perhaps TRBD1 or TRBD2 (5 bases each). CDR1 is SGHNT, CDR2 YENEEA, per germline. The ends were cut back, 8 bases at V and 2 bases at J, with 23 bases in the middle. The CDR3 runs 17 residues. The DNA for the CDR3 is TGTGCCAGCCGCCCCGGGACCTTGAGAAGCGACACAGATACGCAGTATTTT. Protein sequence: CASRPGTLRSDTDTQYF.

The chain uses TRBV4-3 and TRBJ2-7; TRBD1 agrees at 7 bases. The CDR3 spans 15 residues. Germline CDR1 LGHNA, CDR2 YSLEER. Germline trimming cut 10 bases from V and 11 bases from J; bases unmatched to any gene: 23. CDR3 amino acids: CANTQDTGTADAEYF. CDR3 nucleotide sequence: TGCGCCAACACCCAAGATACGGGGACAGCAGACGCGGAGTACTTC.

This sequence joins TRBV6-6 and TRBJ2-1; 9 bases are shared with TRBD1. Germline CDR1 reads MNHNY; CDR2 reads SVGAGI (reference sequence). CDR3 length: 17 amino acids. V was pared by 11 bases and J by 5 bases, with 19 bases of the junction left unmatched. The CDR3 spells CACSYTVGQGIDNEQFF. The DNA of the CDR3 is TGTGCCTGTAGTTACACGGTGGGACAGGGCATAGACAATGAGCAGTTCTTC.

As for this clonotype: A junction boundary mismatches the germline segment, possibly from a read error. The V call is TRBV29-1, the J call TRBJ2-7; D not certain. CDR1 and CDR2 (germline): SQVTM, ANQGSEA. The CDR3 is made up of 13 amino acids. The DNA for the CDR3 is TGCGGCGTCCGTGCACCAGCTAATCCCGAGCAGTACTTC. It is translated as CGVRAPANPEQYF.

Concerning this clonotype: A read error may be the cause here, since a much bigger clone is one base away. This sequence joins TRBV4-1 and TRBJ1-5; the D is unclear. Per germline, CDR1 MGHRA and CDR2 YSYEKL. The length of the CDR3 is 15 residues. The CDR3 region is CASCQDAALAQPQHF. CDR3 nucleotide sequence: TGCGCCAGCTGCCAAGATGCGGCCCTCGCCCAGCCCCAGCATTTT.

Concerning this clonotype itself: At one end, the junction sequence differs from germline, possibly due to a read error. V usage is TRBV14 and J usage is TRBJ2-3; the D is unclear. Germline CDR1 is SGHDN and CDR2 is FVKESK. CDR3 size: 12 residues. CDR3 in DNA: TGTGTCAGCAGTCAAACCACAGATACGCAGTATTTT. The encoded protein is CVSSQTTDTQYF.

As to this clonotype: A read error may be the cause here, since a much bigger clone is one base away. The chain has TRBV5-4 and TRBJ2-6, with 9 bases aligning to TRBD1. In germline, CDR1 is SGHNT, CDR2 YYREEE (reference sequence). The CDR3 length is 17 residues. CDR3 coding DNA: TGTGCCAGCAGCTCAACACCGGGACAGGGTGGGGCCAACGTCCTGGCTTTC. This sequence encodes CASSSTPGQGGANVLAF.

On this clonotype itself: The junction differs from germline at one of its ends, possibly a read error. The chain uses TRBV6-5 and TRBJ2-1; D possibly uses TRBD1 or TRBD2 (5 bases each). The length of the CDR3 is 16 residues. The V gene's germline CDR1 is MNHEY and CDR2 SVGAGI. The CDR3 loop reads CASSLGTSGSHNEQFF. CDR3 sequence (DNA): TGTGCCAGCAGCCTGGGGACCAGCGGCTCCCACAATGAACAGTTCTTC.

A word on this clonotype: The junction shows a germline mismatch at one end, possibly a read error. The chain is built from TRBV12-3 or TRBV12-4 and TRBJ1-2; tentative D call: TRBD1 (6 bases). The CDR3 spans 13 residues. In DNA, the CDR3 is TGTGCCTTCAGTTTAACAGGGCTAGTCGGCTACATCTTC. Protein sequence: CAFSLTGLVGYIF.

With respect to this clonotype: The junction departs from the called germline gene at one end, perhaps through a read error. This sequence joins TRBV5-5 and TRBJ2-5; D gene ambiguous. The CDR3 loop spans 17 amino acids. Germline V CDR1 and CDR2: SGHKS, YYEKEE (reference sequence). CDR3 region: CVSSFRPRGNLGEAQYF. CDR3 bases: TGTGTCAGCAGCTTTCGACCACGAGGAAACCTGGGTGAGGCCCAGTACTTC.

In regard to this clonotype: Being one base from a much bigger clone, this may be a read error. The genes are TRBV28 and TRBJ2-1; D is uncertain. The CDR3 has 14 residues. Looked up from germline, CDR1 is MDHEN and CDR2 is SYDVKM. The CDR3 here is CASSLSGSTNKQFF. In DNA, the CDR3 is TGTGCCAGCAGTTTATCCGGATCCACCAATAAGCAGTTCTTC.

V and J are TRBV29-1 and TRBJ2-7; D is tentatively TRBD1 or TRBD2 (5 bases each). V dropped 6 bases and J dropped 2 bases, with 11 bases sitting between them. The CDR3 spans 12 residues. Germline-derived CDR1 and CDR2 are SQVTM and ANQGSEA. CDR3 amino acids: CSVRRGAYEQYF. The CDR3 bases are TGCAGCGTCCGAAGGGGAGCCTACGAGCAGTACTTC.

With respect to this clonotype: Being one base from a much bigger clone, this may be a read error. This chain links TRBV19 with TRBJ2-5, with TRBD1 identical over 12 bases. The germline V gene has CDR1 LNHDA and CDR2 SQIVND (reference sequence). The CDR3 extends over 16 amino acids. After removal of 5 bases from V and 6 bases from J, the junction contained 10 bases not matched to a gene. CDR3 protein: CASSCGTGGGLKTQYF. In DNA form, the CDR3 reads TGTGCCAGTAGTTGTGGGACAGGGGGCGGACTAAAGACCCAGTACTTC. The complete variable domain, with remaining parts taken from reference TRBV19 and TRBJ2-5, reads DGGITQSPKYLFRKEGQNVTLSCEQNLNHDAMYWYRQDPGQGLRLIYYSQIVNDFQKGDIAEGYSVSREKKESFPLTVTSAQKNPTAFYLCASSCGTGGGLKTQYFGPGTRLLVL.

This clonotype was detected once. The gene calls are TRBV28 and TRBJ1-1, with D possibly TRBD1 on 6 matching bases. The germline V gene has CDR1 MDHEN and CDR2 SYDVKM. CDR3 size: 14 residues. The CDR3, as DNA: TGTAGCAGCAGTGGGGGCGGCTTAATCGATGAAGCTTTCTTT. It is translated as CSSSGGGLIDEAFF. The full variable domain, completed using reference TRBV28 and TRBJ1-1, is DVKVTQSSRYLVKRTGEKVFLECVQDMDHENMFWYRQDPGLGLRLIYFSYDVKMKEKGDIPEGYSVSREKKERFSLILESASTNQTSMYLCSSSGGGLIDEAFFGQGTRLTVV.